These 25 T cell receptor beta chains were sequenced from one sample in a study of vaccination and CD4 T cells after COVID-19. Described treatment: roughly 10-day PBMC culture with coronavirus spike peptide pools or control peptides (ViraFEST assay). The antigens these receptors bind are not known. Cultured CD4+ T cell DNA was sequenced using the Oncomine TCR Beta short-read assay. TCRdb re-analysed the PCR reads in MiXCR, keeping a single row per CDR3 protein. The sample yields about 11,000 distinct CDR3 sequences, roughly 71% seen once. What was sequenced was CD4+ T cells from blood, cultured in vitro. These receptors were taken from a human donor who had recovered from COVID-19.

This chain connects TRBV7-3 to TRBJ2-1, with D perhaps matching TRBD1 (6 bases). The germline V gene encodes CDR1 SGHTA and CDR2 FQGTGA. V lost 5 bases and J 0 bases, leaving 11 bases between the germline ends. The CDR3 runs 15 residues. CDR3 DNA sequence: TGTGCCAGCAGCCCCCAGGGGAGCTCCTACAATGAGCAGTTCTTC. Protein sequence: CASSPQGSSYNEQFF. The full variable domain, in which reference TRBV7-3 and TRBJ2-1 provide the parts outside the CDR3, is GAGVSQTPSNKVTEKGKYVELRCDPISGHTALYWYRQSLGQGPEFLIYFQGTGAADDSGLPNDRFFAVRPEGSVSTLKIQRTERGDSAVYLCASSPQGSSYNEQFFGPGTRLTVL.

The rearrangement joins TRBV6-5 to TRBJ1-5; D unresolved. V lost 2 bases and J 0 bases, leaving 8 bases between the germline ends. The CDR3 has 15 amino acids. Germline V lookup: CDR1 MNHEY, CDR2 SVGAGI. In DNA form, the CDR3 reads TGTGCCAGCAGTTACACCCTTTATAGCAATCAGCCCCAGCATTTT. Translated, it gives CASSYTLYSNQPQHF.

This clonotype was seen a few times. DNA for the CDR3: TGTGCCAGCAGCTTACCGGGACAGGCCCACGAGCAGTACTTC. This sequence encodes CASSLPGQAHEQYF. The chain uses TRBV5-8 and TRBJ2-7; 8 nucleotides line up with TRBD1. Germline V gene data show CDR1 as SGHTS and CDR2 as YDEGEE. The CDR3 is 14 amino acids. V lost 2 bases to trimming and J lost 5 bases; unmatched junction nucleotides: 6.

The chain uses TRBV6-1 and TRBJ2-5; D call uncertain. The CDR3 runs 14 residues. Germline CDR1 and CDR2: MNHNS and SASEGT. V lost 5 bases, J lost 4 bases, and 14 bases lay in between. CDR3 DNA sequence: TGTGCCAGCAGTAACCGAGGTAGCATAGAGACCCAGTACTTC. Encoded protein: CASSNRGSIETQYF.

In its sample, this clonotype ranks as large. Here the CDR3 DNA reads TGTGCCACCAGTGATCCTAGAGGGGGCTACACCTTC. This gives the protein CATSDPRGGYTF. The chain employs TRBV24-1 and TRBJ1-2; D is ambiguous. CDR3 length: 12 amino acids. V gave up 3 bases and J gave up 8 bases, with 9 bases separating them. CDR1 is KGHDR, CDR2 SFDVKD, per germline.

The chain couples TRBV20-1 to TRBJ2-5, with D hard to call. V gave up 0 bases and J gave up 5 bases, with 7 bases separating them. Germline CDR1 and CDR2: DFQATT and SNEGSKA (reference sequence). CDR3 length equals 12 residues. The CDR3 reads CSARDGSETQYF. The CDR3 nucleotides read TGCAGTGCTAGAGATGGATCCGAGACCCAGTACTTC.

The DNA for the CDR3 is TGTGCCAGCAGCCCGATGGGACAGCCGAACACTGAAGCTTTCTTT. This sequence encodes CASSPMGQPNTEAFF. The chain has TRBV7-3 and TRBJ1-1; TRBD1 matches 7 bases. CDR1 SGHTA and CDR2 FQGTGA come from the germline V gene. The CDR3 is made up of 15 amino acids. Trimming took 5 bases from V and 1 from J; bases not matched to a gene: 7.

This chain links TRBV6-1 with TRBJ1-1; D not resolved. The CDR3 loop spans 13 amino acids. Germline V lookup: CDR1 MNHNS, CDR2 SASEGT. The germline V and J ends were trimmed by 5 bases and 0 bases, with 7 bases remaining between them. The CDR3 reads CASSPHMNTEAFF. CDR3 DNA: TGTGCCAGCAGTCCGCATATGAACACTGAAGCTTTCTTT.

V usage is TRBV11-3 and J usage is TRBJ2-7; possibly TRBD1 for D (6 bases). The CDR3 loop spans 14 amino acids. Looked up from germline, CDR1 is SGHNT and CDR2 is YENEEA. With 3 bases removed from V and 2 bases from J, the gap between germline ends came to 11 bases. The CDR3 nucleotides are TGTGCCAGCAGCTTGGCAGGACAGCCCTACGAGCAGTACTTC. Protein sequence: CASSLAGQPYEQYF.

The DNA for the CDR3 is TGTGCCAGCAGTTTCCGCAATCAGCCCCAGCATTTT. Its translation is CASSFRNQPQHF. The chain employs TRBV27 and TRBJ1-5; unclear D gene. This CDR3 spans 12 amino acids. CDR1 MNHEY and CDR2 SMNVEV come from the germline V gene (reference sequence). Trimming removed 3 bases from V and 2 bases from J, with 2 bases in between.

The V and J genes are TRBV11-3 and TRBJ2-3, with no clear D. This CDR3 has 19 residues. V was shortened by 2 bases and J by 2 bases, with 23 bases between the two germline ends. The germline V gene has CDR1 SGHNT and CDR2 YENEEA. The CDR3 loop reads CASSLSGIMGALATDTQYF. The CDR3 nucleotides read TGTGCCAGCAGCTTATCGGGTATAATGGGCGCCCTCGCCACAGATACGCAGTATTTT.

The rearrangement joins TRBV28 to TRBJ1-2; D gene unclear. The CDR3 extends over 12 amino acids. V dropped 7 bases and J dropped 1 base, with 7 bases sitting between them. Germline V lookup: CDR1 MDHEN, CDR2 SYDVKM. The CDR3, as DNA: TGTGCCAGCACACGGATTAACTATGGCTACACCTTC. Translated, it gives CASTRINYGYTF.

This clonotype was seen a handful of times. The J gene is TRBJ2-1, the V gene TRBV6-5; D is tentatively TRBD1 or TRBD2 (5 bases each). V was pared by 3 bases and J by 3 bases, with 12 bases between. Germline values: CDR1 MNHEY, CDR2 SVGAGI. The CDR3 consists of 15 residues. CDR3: CASSYRLGRYNEQFF. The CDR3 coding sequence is TGTGCCAGCAGTTATAGATTGGGACGCTACAATGAGCAGTTCTTC.

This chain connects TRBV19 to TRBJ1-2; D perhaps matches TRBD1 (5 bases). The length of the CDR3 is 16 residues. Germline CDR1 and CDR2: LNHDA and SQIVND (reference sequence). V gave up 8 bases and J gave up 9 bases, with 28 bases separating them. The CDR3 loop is CASSKLRDRTNWRYTF. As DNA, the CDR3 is TGTGCCAGTTCCAAACTCCGGGACCGCACGAACTGGCGCTACACCTTC.

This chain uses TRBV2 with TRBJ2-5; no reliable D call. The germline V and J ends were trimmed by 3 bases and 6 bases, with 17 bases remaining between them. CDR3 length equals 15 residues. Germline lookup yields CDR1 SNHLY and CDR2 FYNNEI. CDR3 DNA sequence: TGTGCCAGCAGTGACTGGGCGGACGGCGCGCAGACCCAGTACTTC. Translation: CASSDWADGAQTQYF. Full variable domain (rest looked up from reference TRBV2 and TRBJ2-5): EPEVTQTPSHQVTQMGQEVILRCVPISNHLYFYWYRQILGQKVEFLVSFYNNEISEKSEIFDDQFSVERPDGSNFTLKIRSTKLEDSAMYFCASSDWADGAQTQYFGPGTRLLVL.

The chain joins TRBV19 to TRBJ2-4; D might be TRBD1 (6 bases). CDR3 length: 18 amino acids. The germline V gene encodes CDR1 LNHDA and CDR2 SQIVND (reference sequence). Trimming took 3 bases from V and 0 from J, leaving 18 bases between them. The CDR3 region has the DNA TGTGCCAGTAGTATTTCGACAGGCTCCTTCCTAGCCAAAAACATTCAGTACTTC. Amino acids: CASSISTGSFLAKNIQYF. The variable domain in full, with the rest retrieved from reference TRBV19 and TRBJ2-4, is DGGITQSPKYLFRKEGQNVTLSCEQNLNHDAMYWYRQDPGQGLRLIYYSQIVNDFQKGDIAEGYSVSREKKESFPLTVTSAQKNPTAFYLCASSISTGSFLAKNIQYFGAGTRLSVL.

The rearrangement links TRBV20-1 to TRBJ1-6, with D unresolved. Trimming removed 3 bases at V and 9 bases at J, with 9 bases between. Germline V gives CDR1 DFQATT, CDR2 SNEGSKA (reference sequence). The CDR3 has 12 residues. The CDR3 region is CSARGNSSPLHF. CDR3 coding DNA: TGCAGTGCTAGGGGGAATAGTTCACCCCTCCACTTT.

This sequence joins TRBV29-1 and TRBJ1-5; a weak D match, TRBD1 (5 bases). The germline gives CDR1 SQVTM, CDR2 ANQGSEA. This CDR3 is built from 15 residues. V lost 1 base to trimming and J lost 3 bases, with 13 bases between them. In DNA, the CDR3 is TGCAGCGTTGAAGTGGGTTTGGGACCCAATCAGCCCCAGCATTTT. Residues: CSVEVGLGPNQPQHF.

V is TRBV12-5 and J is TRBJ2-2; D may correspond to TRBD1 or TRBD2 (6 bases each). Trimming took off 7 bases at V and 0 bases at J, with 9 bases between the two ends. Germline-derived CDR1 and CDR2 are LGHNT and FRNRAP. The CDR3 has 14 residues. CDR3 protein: CASARGPNTGELFF. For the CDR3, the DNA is TGTGCTAGTGCCCGGGGGCCGAACACCGGGGAGCTGTTTTTT.

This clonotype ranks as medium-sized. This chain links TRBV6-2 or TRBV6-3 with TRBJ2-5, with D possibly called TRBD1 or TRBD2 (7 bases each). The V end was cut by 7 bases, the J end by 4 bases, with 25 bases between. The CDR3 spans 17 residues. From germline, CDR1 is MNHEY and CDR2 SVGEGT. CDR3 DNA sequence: TGTGCCAGCACCCCCTATGCCCGACAGGGAGGGGGAGAGACCCAGTACTTC. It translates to CASTPYARQGGGETQYF.

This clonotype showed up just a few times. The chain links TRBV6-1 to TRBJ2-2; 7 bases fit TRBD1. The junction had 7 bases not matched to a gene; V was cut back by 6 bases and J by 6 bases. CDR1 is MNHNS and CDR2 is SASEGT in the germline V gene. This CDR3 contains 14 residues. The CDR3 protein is CASRTGSEAGELFF. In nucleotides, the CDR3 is TGTGCCAGCAGGACAGGGTCGGAAGCCGGGGAGCTGTTTTTT.

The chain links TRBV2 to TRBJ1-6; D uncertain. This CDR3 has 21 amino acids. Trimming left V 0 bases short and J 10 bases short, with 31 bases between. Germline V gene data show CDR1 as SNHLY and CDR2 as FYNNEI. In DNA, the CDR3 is TGTGCCAGCAGTGAAGCGGGCGTCGGGCTTCTGTCTTCCGGGCTGAAGTCACCCCTCCACTTT. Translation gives CASSEAGVGLLSSGLKSPLHF.

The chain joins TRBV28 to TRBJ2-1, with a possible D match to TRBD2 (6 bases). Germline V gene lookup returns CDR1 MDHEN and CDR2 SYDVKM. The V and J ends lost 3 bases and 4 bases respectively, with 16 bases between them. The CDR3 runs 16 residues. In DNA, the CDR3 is TGTGCCAGCAGTTTGGCCGGGACTCTTACGTACAATGAGCAGTTCTTC. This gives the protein CASSLAGTLTYNEQFF.

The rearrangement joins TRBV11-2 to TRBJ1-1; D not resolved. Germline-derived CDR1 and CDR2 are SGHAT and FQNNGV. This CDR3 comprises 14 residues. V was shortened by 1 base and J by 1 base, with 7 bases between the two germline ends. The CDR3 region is CASSLGWGNTEAFF. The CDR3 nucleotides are TGTGCCAGCAGCTTAGGGTGGGGGAACACTGAAGCTTTCTTT.

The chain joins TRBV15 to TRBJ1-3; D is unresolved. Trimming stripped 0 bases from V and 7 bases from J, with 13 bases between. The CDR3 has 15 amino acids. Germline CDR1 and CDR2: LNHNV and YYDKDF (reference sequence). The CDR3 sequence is CATSRDTASSNTIYF. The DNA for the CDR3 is TGTGCCACCAGCAGAGACACCGCGTCGAGTAACACCATATATTTT.